These T cell receptor beta chains were read from a single sample in a study of CD8+ T cells in alopecia areata. Sequencing used immunoSEQ multiplex PCR; TCRdb keeps in-frame clones, though not all of them. The table records about 120,000 clones, 50% to 55% of them present only once. Sequenced material: CD4+ T cells sorted from blood, taken at week 4, from a patient treated with tofacitinib. The receptor source for this set is a human donor with alopecia areata. Both conserved end residues are part of each CDR3. The D gene is left open where the match is weak. Where a row states a size, it is once, few, many or the class of an expanded clone; other rows omit it.

V	size	D	J	DNA	CDR3
TRBV29-1	.	.	TRBJ2-7	TGCAGCGTTGGGCCGGCCCTTAAAACCTACGAGCAGTACTTC	CSVGPALKTYEQYF
TRBV30	.	.	TRBJ1-4	TGTGCCTGGAGCAGGCGTTCGGGGAATGAAAAACTGTTTTTT	CAWSRRSGNEKLFF
TRBV5-1	.	.	TRBJ2-1	TGCGCCAGCAGCTCGGACCCCGCGGAGCCCTACAATGAGCAGTTCTTC	CASSSDPAEPYNEQFF
TRBV4-2	.	.	TRBJ2-1	TGTGCCAGCAGACCCCGACTAGTACCCCTTTACAATGAGCAGTTCTTC	CASRPRLVPLYNEQFF
TRBV27	once	.	TRBJ1-6	TGTGCCAGCAGTTTACAGGGGACCTCCTATAATTCACCCCTCCACTTT	CASSLQGTSYNSPLHF
TRBV12-5	few	.	TRBJ1-1	TGTGCTAGTGGTTTACTCAGGGGAAACACTGAAGCTTTCTTT	CASGLLRGNTEAFF
TRBV14	.	.	TRBJ1-5	TGTGCCAGCAGCCCCCAAGGGAATCAGCCCCAGCATTTT	CASSPQGNQPQHF
TRBV29-1	.	TRBD1	TRBJ1-2	TGCAGCTCTCGGACAGGCCCCTTCCGCTACACCTTC	CSSRTGPFRYTF
TRBV5-1	once	TRBD1	TRBJ2-1	TGCGCCAGCCACAGGACAGGGAATGAGCAGTTCTTC	CASHRTGNEQFF
TRBV10-3	.	TRBD1	TRBJ2-5	TGTGCCATATCGACAGGGGAGAAGGGGACCCAGTACTTC	CAISTGEKGTQYF
TRBV27	few	.	TRBJ1-6	TGTGCCAGCAGTTTCGAGAATTCACCCCTCCACTTT	CASSFENSPLHF
TRBV25-1	.	.	TRBJ1-6	TGTGCCAGCGTGTCCAGATGGGATTCACCCCTCCACTTT	CASVSRWDSPLHF
TRBV2	.	.	TRBJ2-7	TGTGCCAGCAGTAGAACTAGTAACGAGCAGTACTTC	CASSRTSNEQYF
TRBV9	.	TRBD2	TRBJ2-5	TGTGCCAGCAGCGTAGTAACTAGCGGGGGACAAGAGACCCAGTACTTC	CASSVVTSGGQETQYF
TRBV5-1	.	TRBD2	TRBJ2-3	TGCGCCAGCAGCCCGGGACTAGAAGTGACAGATACGCAGTATTTT	CASSPGLEVTDTQYF
TRBV27	.	.	TRBJ1-5	TGTGCCAGCAGAGCACAGGGTGGGGGCAATCAGCCCCAGCATTTT	CASRAQGGGNQPQHF
TRBV29-1	.	.	TRBJ2-1	TGCAGCGTTGAGCAGCAACCTCCCAACAATGAGCAGTTCTTC	CSVEQQPPNNEQFF
TRBV29-1	few	.	TRBJ2-3	TGCAGCGTTGAACCAGGGCAACACACAGATACGCAGTATTTT	CSVEPGQHTDTQYF
TRBV15	few	.	TRBJ1-1	TGTGCCACCAGCAGAGGACAGCCGAACACTGAAGCTTTCTTT	CATSRGQPNTEAFF
TRBV6-5	few	TRBD1	TRBJ1-2	TGTGCCAGCACCCTGGACAGGTTTTCTAACTATGGCTACACCTTC	CASTLDRFSNYGYTF
TRBV5-4	.	.	TRBJ2-5	TGTGCCAGCAGCTTGGAAGAGACCCAGTACTTC	CASSLEETQYF
TRBV29-1	few	TRBD2	TRBJ2-1	TGCAGCGCTATAGCGGGATTCTCCTACAATGAGCAGTTCTTC	CSAIAGFSYNEQFF
TRBV6-1	.	TRBD2	TRBJ2-1	TGTGCCAGCAGTGAAGCCTCGGGACTAGCGGGGTTGGTCTACAATGAGCAGTTCTTC	CASSEASGLAGLVYNEQFF
TRBV5-1	.	.	TRBJ2-7	TGCGCCAGCAGCTCGGCGGGGGCCGCCTACGAGCAGTACTTC	CASSSAGAAYEQYF
TRBV7-9	.	.	TRBJ1-1	TGTGCCAGCAGCCAAGACAGTAACACTGAAGCTTTCTTT	CASSQDSNTEAFF
TRBV29-1	.	.	TRBJ1-4	TGCAGCGTTGAAGGTGCAACTAATGAAAAACTGTTTTTT	CSVEGATNEKLFF
TRBV6-1	.	.	TRBJ1-2	TGTGCCAGTAGGGACAATAACTATGGCTACACCTTC	CASRDNNYGYTF
TRBV5-1	.	.	TRBJ1-6	TGCGCCAGCAGCGCATCAGGGGATGTGAATTCACCCCTCCACTTT	CASSASGDVNSPLHF
TRBV7-8	few	.	TRBJ2-5	TGTGCCAGCAGCTTGAGGACATCTCAAGAGACCCAGTACTTC	CASSLRTSQETQYF
TRBV13	.	.	TRBJ1-6	TGTGCCAGCAGCACCCAGAATTCCTATAATTCACCCCTCCACTTT	CASSTQNSYNSPLHF
TRBV30	.	.	TRBJ1-5	TGTGCCTGGAGCCAGAATAGCAATCAGCCCCAGCATTTT	CAWSQNSNQPQHF
TRBV7-9	few	TRBD2	TRBJ2-5	TGTGCCAGCAGCACCCGACTAGCGGGAGCACTATCACAAGAGACCCAGTACTTC	CASSTRLAGALSQETQYF
TRBV7-8	.	.	TRBJ2-1	TGTGCCAGCCAGAGGGATAGGTCAGGCGCCTACAATGAGCAGTTCTTC	CASQRDRSGAYNEQFF
TRBV29-1	.	.	TRBJ1-2	TGCAGCGTTGGTAGCTCCGGTGGCTACACCTTC	CSVGSSGGYTF
TRBV6-6	.	TRBD2	TRBJ2-7	TGTGCCAGCAGTTACGGGACTAGCTACGAGCAGTACTTC	CASSYGTSYEQYF
TRBV7-9	few	TRBD2	TRBJ2-1	TGTGCCAGCAGCCAGCGGGGGGACCTCCATGAGCAGTTCTTC	CASSQRGDLHEQFF
TRBV4-1	.	.	TRBJ2-7	TGCGCCAGCAGCCAACTACAGGGAACCCACGAGCAGTACTTC	CASSQLQGTHEQYF
TRBV7-9	many	.	TRBJ2-1	TGTGCCAGCAGCTTAAGGCTCCCAGGGGATGAGCAGTTCTTC	CASSLRLPGDEQFF
TRBV30	few	.	TRBJ1-2	TGTGCCTGGAGGGAGTTGGTTTGGACCACTAACTATGGCTACACCTTC	CAWRELVWTTNYGYTF
TRBV18	.	TRBD1	TRBJ1-1	TGTGCCAGCTCACCACAGGCAGGGGGGATGAACACTGAAGCTTTCTTT	CASSPQAGGMNTEAFF
TRBV29-1	few	.	TRBJ2-1	TGCAGCGTTGACTCTACGAACAGGGCGGGCAATGAGCAGTTCTTC	CSVDSTNRAGNEQFF
TRBV29-1	.	.	TRBJ1-2	TGCAGCGTCGGGCACCTGGACGTTGGCTACACCTTC	CSVGHLDVGYTF
TRBV5-1	.	TRBD1	TRBJ2-1	TGCGCCAGCAGCTTTCCCGGGACAGGGTCGGGCGAGCAGTTCTTC	CASSFPGTGSGEQFF
TRBV6-6	few	TRBD2	TRBJ2-5	TGTGCCAGCAGCTCAGGGAGGGGAGAGACCCAGTACTTC	CASSSGRGETQYF
TRBV27	.	.	TRBJ1-1	TGTGCCAGCACCGACAGGCTGAACACTGAAGCTTTCTTT	CASTDRLNTEAFF
TRBV10-2	few	.	TRBJ1-1	TGCGCCAGCAGTGAGTGGGGTACTGAAGCTTTCTTT	CASSEWGTEAFF
TRBV4-2	few	.	TRBJ1-2	TGTGCCAGCAGCCGCACGGACTATGGCTACACCTTC	CASSRTDYGYTF
TRBV7-8	few	TRBD2	TRBJ2-6	TGTGCCAGCGATAAACTAGCGGGCCGCTCTGGGGCCAACGTCCTGACTTTC	CASDKLAGRSGANVLTF
TRBV7-2	.	.	TRBJ1-2	TGTGCCAGCAGCTCCAGGGTTGGTGGCTACACCTTC	CASSSRVGGYTF
TRBV11-2	few	TRBD2	TRBJ2-7	TGTGCCAGCAGCTCCAAGGGGAGGGTCGAGCAGTACTTC	CASSSKGRVEQYF
TRBV29-1	few	.	TRBJ1-1	TGCAGCGTAGTCAGGGGAAGGTCCACTGAAGCTTTCTTT	CSVVRGRSTEAFF
TRBV5-6	.	.	TRBJ1-2	TGTGCCAGCAGCTTAAATCGGGTCTATGGCTACACCTTC	CASSLNRVYGYTF
TRBV10-2	few	.	TRBJ2-5	TGCGCCAGCAGTGAGGGGCAGAAAGAGACCCAGTACTTC	CASSEGQKETQYF
TRBV6-4	.	.	TRBJ2-2	TGTGCCAGCAGTGCGGGGGTTTCCGGGGAGCTGTTTTTT	CASSAGVSGELFF
TRBV20-1	.	.	TRBJ1-1	TGCAGTGCTAGTGGGGGACTTGAAGCTTTCTTT	CSASGGLEAFF